Listed below are T cell receptor beta chains from one sample, sequenced in a study of blood T cells in healthy people across ages. TCRdb itself ran the 5' RACE reads through MiXCR, one entry per CDR3 protein. The repertoire has just under 750,000 distinct CDR3 sequences, about a fifth of them found once; the top ten carry around 21%. The sample comprised blood. The receptors were gathered from a man in his 70s in good health. CDR3s include the opening cysteine and the closing phenylalanine or tryptophan. D genes are given only for firm matches. Size values are once, few and many counts, or a class for expanded clones, and some rows have none.

TRBJ1-6 | TRBV7-9 | - | few | TGTGCCAGCAACTCGGAAGGTCCCCTCCACTTT | CASNSEGPLHF
TRBJ1-1 | TRBV2 | - | - | TGTGCCAGCAGAGGGATAGGCAGTGCTTTCTTT | CASRGIGSAFF
TRBJ2-7 | TRBV5-1 | - | - | TGCGCCAGCAGCTTGGAGGCAGGAACCTCCTACGAGCAGTACTTC | CASSLEAGTSYEQYF
TRBJ1-2 | TRBV5-1 | - | few | TGCGCCAGCAGCTTGAGTGACGCTAGTCTCGGCTACACCTTC | CASSLSDASLGYTF
TRBJ1-1 | TRBV29-1 | - | - | TGCAGCGTTGAAGATCGGGGAGTGAACACTGAAGCTTTCTTT | CSVEDRGVNTEAFF
TRBJ2-5 | TRBV12-3/TRBV12-4 | TRBD1 | - | TGTGCCAGCGGTGGCGGGACAGGGGAAGAGACCCAGTACTTC | CASGGGTGEETQYF
TRBJ2-3 | TRBV12-3/TRBV12-4 | TRBD1 | - | TGTGCCAGCAGTTCGACAGGGGATTTTAGCACAGATACGCAGTATTTT | CASSSTGDFSTDTQYF
TRBJ2-3 | TRBV19 | - | few | TGTGCCAGTAGTAATCAAGCGGGCCTCGGGCCAGATACACAGTATTTT | CASSNQAGLGPDTQYF
TRBJ1-1 | TRBV29-1 | - | few | TGCAGCGTTGACTCGGGGAGGGTTTTCACTGGAGCTCTCTTT | CSVDSGRVFTGALF
TRBJ2-7 | TRBV7-9 | - | few | TGTGCCAGCAGCTTAGCAGGACGGCTATTGCATTACGAGCAGTACTTC | CASSLAGRLLHYEQYF
TRBJ2-1 | TRBV5-1 | TRBD2 | few | TGCGCCAGCAGCTTGGCCCGGGATCCGGGGGGTGAGCAGTTCTTC | CASSLARDPGGEQFF
TRBJ2-3 | TRBV12-3/TRBV12-4 | TRBD1 | few | TGTGCCAGCAGCCTCTCCGGGACAGGGTCAGATACGCAGTATTTT | CASSLSGTGSDTQYF
TRBJ2-1 | TRBV7-6 | - | many | TGTGCCAGCAGCCCCCGGACAAACTACAATGAGCAGTTCTTC | CASSPRTNYNEQFF
TRBJ1-2 | TRBV29-1 | - | - | TGCAGCGTTGAAGATAGGGCAGACTATGGCTACACCTTC | CSVEDRADYGYTF
TRBJ2-3 | TRBV12-3/TRBV12-4 | - | few | TGTGCCAGCAGTTTAGACAGATCTAGCACAGATACGCAGTATTTT | CASSLDRSSTDTQYF
TRBJ2-3 | TRBV29-1 | - | few | TGCAGCGTTGAAAAAGGGCCAGATACGCAGTATTTT | CSVEKGPDTQYF
TRBJ1-4 | TRBV5-5 | - | - | TGTGCCAGCAGCTTGCATGGTAATGAAAAACTGTTTTTT | CASSLHGNEKLFF
TRBJ2-2 | TRBV5-1 | - | few | TGCGCCAGCAGCTTCCATACGAACACCGGGGAGCTGTTTTTT | CASSFHTNTGELFF
TRBJ2-5 | TRBV29-1 | TRBD2 | few | TGCAGCGTGGGGAGCGGGGGGCTGGAGACCCAGTACTTC | CSVGSGGLETQYF
TRBJ2-1 | TRBV7-2 | - | - | TGTGCCAGCAGCCCTAAACTAGCTCACGACAATGAGCAGTTCTTC | CASSPKLAHDNEQFF
TRBJ2-1 | TRBV2 | - | - | TGTGCCAGCAGTTCGACAGTTTACAATGAGCAGTTCTTC | CASSSTVYNEQFF
TRBJ2-1 | TRBV7-2 | - | few | TGTGCCAGCAGCCCCTCGACGGGATGGAATGAGCAGTTCTTC | CASSPSTGWNEQFF
TRBJ2-7 | TRBV7-9 | - | few | TGTGCCAGCAGCTTGGACATGTGGGAGCAGTACTTC | CASSLDMWEQYF
TRBJ1-6 | TRBV6-6 | - | - | TGTGCCAGCAGTTACGTGAAGTCTGGCCCCCTCCACTTT | CASSYVKSGPLHF
TRBJ2-3 | TRBV7-2 | - | many | TGTGCCAGCAGCATACTAGATACGCAGTATTTT | CASSILDTQYF
TRBJ2-5 | TRBV5-1 | - | few | TGCGCCAGCAGTCGTGACAGTGTACAAGAGACCCAGTACTTC | CASSRDSVQETQYF
TRBJ2-7 | TRBV6-6 | TRBD1 | few | TGTGCCAGCGGCCGGGACAGGGTCTACGAGCAGTACTTC | CASGRDRVYEQYF
TRBJ2-3 | TRBV15 | - | many | TGTGCCACCAGCAGAGAGAAAACGCCCAGGGCAGATACGCAGTATTTT | CATSREKTPRADTQYF
TRBJ2-5 | TRBV25-1 | - | few | TGTGCCAGCAGTGAATTGTTTAACAGTTGGTCAGAGACCCAGTACTTC | CASSELFNSWSETQYF
TRBJ2-1 | TRBV7-2 | - | - | TGTGCCAGCAGCCTCTATTCGACGGGGGCCCTCAGCTCCTACAATGAGCAGTTCTTC | CASSLYSTGALSSYNEQFF
TRBJ1-2 | TRBV5-1 | - | few | TGCGCCAGCAGCTTGGAACGGGTTAGTTGGCATGGCTACACCTTC | CASSLERVSWHGYTF
TRBJ2-5 | TRBV6-6 | TRBD2 | few | TGTGCCAGCAAGTCAAGGCGGGGGGAGACCCAGTACTTC | CASKSRRGETQYF
TRBJ2-5 | TRBV5-1 | - | - | TGCGCCAGCAGCTTGGGCCCCGAGAGGAGCCAGTACTTC | CASSLGPERSQYF
TRBJ1-6 | TRBV5-6 | - | - | TGTGCCAGCAGCCCTTGGGGCCCCAATTCACCCCTCCACTTT | CASSPWGPNSPLHF
TRBJ2-1 | TRBV7-6 | TRBD2 | few | TGTGCCAGCAGCTTAGCTAGCGGGAGCTTATATGAGCAGTTCTTC | CASSLASGSLYEQFF
TRBJ1-5 | TRBV12-3/TRBV12-4 | - | few | TGTGCCAGCAGTGTAGACGGAGGTAGCAATCAGCCCCAGCATTTT | CASSVDGGSNQPQHF
TRBJ1-6 | TRBV5-1 | - | - | TGCGCCAGCAGTTCAGGGGAAAGGAATTCACCCCTCCACTTT | CASSSGERNSPLHF
TRBJ2-4 | TRBV28 | TRBD1 | few | TGTGCCAGCAGTAATCAGGGGGCGCGGGTATACATTCAGTACTTC | CASSNQGARVYIQYF
TRBJ1-3 | TRBV20-1 | - | once | TGCAGTGCTAGAGGACAGGCCGCCGGAAACACCACATATTTT | CSARGQAAGNTTYF
TRBJ2-5 | TRBV6-5 | TRBD1 | few | TGTGCCAGCAGTTACTACGGACAGGGGAAGGAGACCCAGTACTTC | CASSYYGQGKETQYF
TRBJ2-7 | TRBV3-1 | TRBD1 | - | TGTGCCAGCAGCTCGGGGGGACAGGGGCCCTACGAGCAGTACTTC | CASSSGGQGPYEQYF
TRBJ2-7 | TRBV4-1 | - | - | TGCGCCAGCAGCCAAGATGGCAGGGGGGTCGAGCAGTACTTC | CASSQDGRGVEQYF
TRBJ2-3 | TRBV3-1 | - | - | TGTGCCAGCAGCCAACCTAGAGAGGAGTCGCAGTATTTT | CASSQPREESQYF
TRBJ1-2 | TRBV5-4 | - | - | TGTGCCAGCAGTTACCTAAGACAGGCCAACTATGGCTACACCTTC | CASSYLRQANYGYTF
TRBJ1-6 | TRBV10-3 | - | few | TGTGCCATCAGTGAGAGGGACAATTCACCCCTCCACTTT | CAISERDNSPLHF
TRBJ1-1 | TRBV5-1 | - | - | TGCGCCAGCAGCTTGGCCCGCCAGACTGAAGCTTTCTTT | CASSLARQTEAFF
TRBJ1-1 | TRBV11-2 | - | - | TGTGCCAGCAGCTTAGGTCGCCGACAGGAAGCTTTCTTT | CASSLGRRQEAFF
TRBJ2-1 | TRBV6-1 | TRBD1 | few | TGTGCCAGCAGCCGCGGGACAGGGGCGCTACACTACAATGAGCAGTTCTTC | CASSRGTGALHYNEQFF
TRBJ1-5 | TRBV29-1 | - | few | TGCAGCGTTGAAGTCGCGATAAATCGGCCCCAGCATTTT | CSVEVAINRPQHF
TRBJ2-1 | TRBV28 | TRBD2 | many | TGTGCCAGCAGTCGGACTAGCGGGAGTCTCTACAATGAGCAGTTCTTC | CASSRTSGSLYNEQFF
TRBJ2-2 | TRBV29-1 | - | - | TGCAGCGTTGACGCTAGGGGGGGCGGGGAGCTGTTTTTT | CSVDARGGGELFF
TRBJ1-4 | TRBV6-1 | - | few | TGTGCCAGCAGTGGCGTCCGGGGGAGGAATGAAAAACTGTTTTTT | CASSGVRGRNEKLFF
TRBJ1-2 | TRBV12-3/TRBV12-4 | TRBD1 | - | TGTGCCAGCAGTTTATCCCGCTGGGGACAGGGGGGACATGGCTACACCTTC | CASSLSRWGQGGHGYTF
TRBJ2-2 | TRBV10-3 | TRBD2 | few | TGTGCCATCAGTGAACTAGCGGAGACCACGAACACCGGGGAGCTGTTTTTT | CAISELAETTNTGELFF
TRBJ1-1 | TRBV18 | - | few | TGTGCCAGCTCACCACCCCGGTCTGGGAACACTGAAGCTTTCTTT | CASSPPRSGNTEAFF
TRBJ2-7 | TRBV19 | - | - | TGTGCCAGTAGTATAGAGGCCAGGTCCTACGAGCAGTACTTC | CASSIEARSYEQYF
TRBJ1-4 | TRBV7-2 | TRBD1 | - | TGTGCCAGCAGTGAGACAGGGGGAATTCCAAAACTGTTTTTT | CASSETGGIPKLFF